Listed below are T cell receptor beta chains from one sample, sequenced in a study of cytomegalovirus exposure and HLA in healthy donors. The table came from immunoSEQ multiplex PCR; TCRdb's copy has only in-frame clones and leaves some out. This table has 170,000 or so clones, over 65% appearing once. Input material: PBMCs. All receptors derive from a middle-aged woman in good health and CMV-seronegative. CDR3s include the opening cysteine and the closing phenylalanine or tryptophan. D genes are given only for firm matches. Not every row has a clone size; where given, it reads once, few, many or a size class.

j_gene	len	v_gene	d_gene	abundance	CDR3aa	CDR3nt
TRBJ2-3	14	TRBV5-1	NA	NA	CASSLLGEADTQYF	TGCGCCAGCAGCTTGCTAGGGGAGGCAGATACGCAGTATTTT
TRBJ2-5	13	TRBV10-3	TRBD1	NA	CATDRGQGETQYF	TGTGCCACAGACAGGGGGCAGGGGGAGACCCAGTACTTC
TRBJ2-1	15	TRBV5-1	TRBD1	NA	CASRPRDRAPHEQFF	TGCGCCAGCCGACCTAGGGACAGGGCCCCCCATGAGCAGTTCTTC
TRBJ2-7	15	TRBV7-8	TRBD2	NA	CASSWTSGGTYEQYF	TGTGCCAGCAGCTGGACTAGCGGGGGAACCTACGAGCAGTACTTC
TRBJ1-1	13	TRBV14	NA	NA	CASSQTVGVRAFF	TGTGCCAGCAGCCAGACGGTAGGGGTTAGGGCTTTCTTT
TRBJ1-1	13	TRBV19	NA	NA	CASSTRGGTEAFF	TGTGCCAGTAGTACCAGGGGTGGAACTGAAGCTTTCTTT
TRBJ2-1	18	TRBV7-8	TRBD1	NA	CASSQTRDRGLLRNEQFF	TGTGCCAGCAGCCAAACCCGGGACAGGGGGCTTTTAAGAAATGAGCAGTTCTTC
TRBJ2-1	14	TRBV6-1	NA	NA	CASKTSRGYNEQFF	TGTGCCAGCAAGACTTCAAGGGGGTACAATGAGCAGTTCTTC
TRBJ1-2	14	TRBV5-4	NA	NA	CASSLAGGAYGYTF	TGTGCCAGCAGCCTTGCGGGGGGCGCCTATGGCTACACCTTC
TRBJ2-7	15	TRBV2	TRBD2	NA	CASSDGVLAGYEQYF	TGTGCCAGCAGTGATGGTGTACTAGCGGGATACGAGCAGTACTTC
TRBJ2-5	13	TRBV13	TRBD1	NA	CASSPTGVETQYF	TGTGCCAGCAGCCCGACAGGGGTCGAGACCCAGTACTTC
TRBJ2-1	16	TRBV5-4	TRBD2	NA	CASSTGLAGGYNEQFF	TGTGCCAGCAGCACCGGCCTAGCGGGGGGTTACAATGAGCAGTTCTTC
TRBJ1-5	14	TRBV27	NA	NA	CASSLRQGDQPQHF	TGTGCCAGCAGTTTGCGGCAGGGTGATCAGCCCCAGCATTTT
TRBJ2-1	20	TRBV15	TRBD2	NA	CATSGGSVPGQRGVYNEQFF	TGTGCCACCAGCGGCGGGTCAGTACCGGGTCAGCGGGGGGTTTACAATGAGCAGTTCTTC
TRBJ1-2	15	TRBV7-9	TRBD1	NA	CASSYPTGGADGYTF	TGTGCCAGCAGTTACCCTACAGGGGGCGCGGATGGCTACACCTTC
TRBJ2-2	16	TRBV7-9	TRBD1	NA	CASSPSGTGHTGELFF	TGTGCCAGCAGCCCCTCCGGGACAGGCCACACCGGGGAGCTGTTTTTT
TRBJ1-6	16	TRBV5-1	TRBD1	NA	CASSLEQGSYNSPLHF	TGCGCCAGCAGCTTGGAACAGGGGTCCTATAATTCACCCCTCCACTTT
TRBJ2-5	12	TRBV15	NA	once	CATSRGRETQYF	TGTGCCACCAGCAGAGGGAGGGAGACCCAGTACTTC
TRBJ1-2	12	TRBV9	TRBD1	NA	CASSTRTGSHTF	TGTGCCAGCAGCACCCGGACAGGGTCCCACACCTTC
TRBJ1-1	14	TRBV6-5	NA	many	CASSRQGWGGEAFF	TGTGCCAGCAGTCGTCAGGGTTGGGGGGGTGAAGCTTTCTTT
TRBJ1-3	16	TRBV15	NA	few	CATSRDRGAIGNTIYF	TGTGCCACCAGCAGAGATCGGGGGGCCATCGGAAACACCATATATTTT
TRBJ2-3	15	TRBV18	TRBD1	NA	CASSPRTGSGDTQYF	TGTGCCAGCTCACCACGGACAGGGAGTGGGGATACGCAGTATTTT
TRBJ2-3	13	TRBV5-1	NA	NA	CASSLNQGETQYF	TGCGCCAGCAGCTTAAATCAGGGCGAAACGCAGTATTTT
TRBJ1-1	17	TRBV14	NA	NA	CASSQEGRGAMNTEAFF	TGTGCCAGCAGCCAAGAAGGCAGGGGCGCCATGAACACTGAAGCTTTCTTT
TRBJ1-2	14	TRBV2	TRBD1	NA	CASSGTGVNYGYTF	TGTGCCAGCAGCGGGACAGGGGTTAACTATGGCTACACCTTC
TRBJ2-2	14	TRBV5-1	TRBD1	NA	CASFQGANTGELFF	TGCGCCAGCTTTCAGGGGGCGAACACCGGGGAGCTGTTTTTT
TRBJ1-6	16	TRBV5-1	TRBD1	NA	CASSSLTGNYNSPLHF	TGCGCCAGCAGCTCGCTGACAGGGAATTATAATTCACCCCTCCACTTT
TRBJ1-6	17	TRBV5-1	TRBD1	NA	CASSPYNRDRDRSPLHF	TGCGCCAGCAGCCCGTACAACCGGGACAGGGATCGGTCACCCCTCCACTTT
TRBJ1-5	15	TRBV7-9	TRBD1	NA	CASSSGTDSYQPQHF	TGTGCCAGCAGTTCCGGGACAGACTCATATCAGCCCCAGCATTTT
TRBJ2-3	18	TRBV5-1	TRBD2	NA	CASSVGLAGGGVTDTQYF	TGCGCCAGCAGCGTGGGACTAGCGGGGGGAGGGGTCACAGATACGCAGTATTTT
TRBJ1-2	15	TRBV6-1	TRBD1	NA	CASSLQGGVLYGYTF	TGTGCCAGCAGCCTACAGGGGGGAGTTCTCTATGGCTACACCTTC
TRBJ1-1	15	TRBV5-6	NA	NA	CASSLPMGVNTEAFF	TGTGCCAGCAGCTTGCCCATGGGAGTGAACACTGAAGCTTTCTTT
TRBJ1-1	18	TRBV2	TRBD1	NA	CASSEHRGSRGTGDSAFF	TGTGCCAGCAGTGAACACCGCGGGTCCAGAGGGACAGGGGATTCGGCTTTCTTT
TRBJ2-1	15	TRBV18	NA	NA	CASSPNRQGPNEQFF	TGTGCCAGCTCACCTAACCGTCAGGGGCCCAATGAGCAGTTCTTC
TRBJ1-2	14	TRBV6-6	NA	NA	CASENPSASSGYTF	TGTGCCAGCGAGAATCCCTCCGCGTCGAGTGGCTACACCTTC
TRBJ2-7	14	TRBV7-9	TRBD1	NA	CASSLTGGRYEQYF	TGTGCCAGCAGCTTAACAGGGGGCAGGTACGAGCAGTACTTC
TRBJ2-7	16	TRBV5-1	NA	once	CASSLPGGFSSYEQYF	TGCGCCAGCAGCTTACCTGGGGGGTTCAGCTCCTACGAGCAGTACTTC
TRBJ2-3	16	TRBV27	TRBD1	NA	CASQERTGIRTDTQYF	TGTGCCTCGCAAGAACGGACAGGGATTAGAACAGATACGCAGTATTTT
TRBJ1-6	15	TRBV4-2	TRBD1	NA	CASSQAGQISSPLHF	TGTGCCAGCAGCCAAGCGGGACAGATAAGTTCACCCCTCCACTTT
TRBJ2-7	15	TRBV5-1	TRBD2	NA	CASSLVLAGGYEQYF	TGCGCCAGCAGCTTGGTTCTAGCGGGTGGCTACGAGCAGTACTTC
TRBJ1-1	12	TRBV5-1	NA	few	CASSWGQLEAFF	TGCGCCAGCAGCTGGGGACAATTAGAAGCTTTCTTT
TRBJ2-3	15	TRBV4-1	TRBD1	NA	CASTHDRGLTDTQYF	TGCGCCAGCACGCATGACAGGGGACTCACAGATACGCAGTATTTT
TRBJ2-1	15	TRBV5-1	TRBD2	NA	CASSFIRGSGDEQFF	TGCGCCAGCAGCTTTATACGCGGGAGTGGCGATGAGCAGTTCTTC
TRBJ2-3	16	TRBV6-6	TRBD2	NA	CASSPLAGGPLDTQYF	TGTGCCAGCAGCCCACTAGCGGGGGGACCCCTGGATACGCAGTATTTT
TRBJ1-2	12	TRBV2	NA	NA	CASIVTDYGYTF	TGTGCCAGCATAGTGACAGATTATGGCTACACCTTC
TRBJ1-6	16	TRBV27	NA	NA	CASTHSTDSKNSPLHF	TGTGCCAGCACCCACTCTACTGACAGTAAAAATTCACCCCTCCACTTT
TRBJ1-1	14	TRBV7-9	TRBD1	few	CASRPGQTNTEAFF	TGTGCCAGCAGACCGGGACAGACGAACACTGAAGCTTTCTTT
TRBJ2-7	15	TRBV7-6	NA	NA	CASSLDMGHHYEQYF	TGTGCCAGCAGCTTAGACATGGGACACCACTACGAGCAGTACTTC
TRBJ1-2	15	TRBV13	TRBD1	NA	CASSFRDRGLYGYTF	TGTGCCAGCAGCTTCCGGGACAGGGGACTCTATGGCTACACCTTC
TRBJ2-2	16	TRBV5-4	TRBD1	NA	CASSQRQGTNTGELFF	TGTGCCAGCAGCCAAAGACAGGGGACAAACACCGGGGAGCTGTTTTTT
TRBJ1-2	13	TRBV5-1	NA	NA	CASSLAVNYGYTF	TGCGCCAGCAGCTTGGCAGTCAACTATGGCTACACCTTC
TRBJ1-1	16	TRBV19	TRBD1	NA	CASLPRQGDGNTEAFF	TGTGCCTCCCTACCGCGACAGGGGGACGGGAACACTGAAGCTTTCTTT
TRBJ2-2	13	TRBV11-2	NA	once	CASSRLLSGELFF	TGTGCCAGCAGCAGACTTCTCTCCGGGGAGCTGTTTTTT
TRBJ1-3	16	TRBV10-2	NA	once	CASSANTGNSGNTIYF	TGCGCCAGCAGTGCTAATACAGGGAACTCTGGAAACACCATATATTTT
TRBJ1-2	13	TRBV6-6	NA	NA	CASRGTNEDGYTF	TGTGCCAGCAGAGGGACAAACGAAGATGGCTACACCTTC
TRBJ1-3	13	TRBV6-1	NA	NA	CASSAGYRNTIYF	TGTGCCAGCAGTGCAGGGTACCGAAACACCATATATTTT
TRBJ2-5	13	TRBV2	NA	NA	CASSFQGFETQYF	TGTGCCAGCAGTTTTCAGGGGTTCGAGACCCAGTACTTC
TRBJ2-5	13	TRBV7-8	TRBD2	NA	CASIASGWETQYF	TGTGCCAGCATCGCTAGCGGGTGGGAGACCCAGTACTTC
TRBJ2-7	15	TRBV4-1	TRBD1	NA	CASSFPGQGLYEQYF	TGCGCCAGCAGCTTTCCGGGACAGGGCCTCTACGAGCAGTACTTC